A single T cell receptor (beta chain) is shown here with its context. The data stem from a study of blood T cell repertoires in COVID-19. Study as a whole: Some COVID-19 samples were acute and others convalescent; all came from the United States, Italy and Spain.

Germline CDR1 reads LGHDT; CDR2 reads YNNKEL (reference sequence). V shed 4 bases and J 6 bases; nucleotides not matched to a gene: 16. This CDR3 region has 17 residues. Libraries were prepared by immunoSEQ multiplex PCR; TCRdb keeps only in-frame clonotypes and omits some of them. The sample consists of some 70,000 clones, 90% of them appearing once. The chain couples TRBV3-1 (or the pseudogene TRBV3-2) to TRBJ2-5; 8 positions agree with TRBD2. Sequenced: peripheral blood. This receptor was taken from a woman of 80 years or more with active COVID-19. Written as DNA, the CDR3 is TGTGCCAGCAGCCCCTGGGGACCAGCGGGAGACGAGAAGACCCAGTACTTC. This translates into CASSPWGPAGDEKTQYF.